These 5 T cell receptor beta chains were all obtained from the same sample, sequenced in a study of cytomegalovirus exposure and HLA in healthy donors. TCRdb keeps only in-frame clones here, not all; method: immunoSEQ multiplex PCR. Here the sample spans about 120,000 clones, roughly 90% being singletons. Input material: PBMCs. The receptors here all came from a woman aged 18 to 35 in good health and CMV-seropositive.

The gene calls are TRBV19 and TRBJ2-2; D is possibly TRBD1 (6 bases). Trimming left V 4 bases short and J 5 bases short, with 11 bases between. The length of the CDR3 is 14 residues. Per germline, CDR1 LNHDA and CDR2 SQIVND (reference sequence). CDR3 sequence reads: CASSTGTTTGELFF. DNA of the CDR3: TGTGCCAGTAGTACCGGGACAACGACCGGGGAGCTGTTTTTT.

This clone was detected only once. The V gene is TRBV6-1, the J gene TRBJ2-3; D perhaps matches TRBD2 (7 bases). The V gene lost 6 bases and the J gene lost 1 base, with 11 bases spanning the gap. CDR3 size: 14 residues. CDR1 and CDR2 (germline): MNHNS, SASEGT. The CDR3: CASRKGGGTDTQYF. In DNA form, the CDR3 reads TGTGCCAGCAGAAAGGGGGGGGGCACAGATACGCAGTATTTT.

This clone appeared a few times. The CDR3 reads CASSREGTGANVLTF. The CDR3 region has the DNA TGTGCCAGCAGTCGGGAGGGGACTGGGGCCAACGTCCTGACTTTC. V and J are TRBV6-5 and TRBJ2-6, with 8 bases identical to TRBD2. Germline CDR1 reads MNHEY; CDR2 reads SVGAGI. There are 15 residues in the CDR3. The ends lost 5 bases at V and 2 bases at J; junction bases unmatched: 2.

This sequence joins TRBV6-5 and TRBJ1-1, with TRBD1 as a possible D gene (5 bases). Trimming cost V 2 bases and J 3 bases, with 10 bases left between them. Per germline, CDR1 MNHEY and CDR2 SVGAGI. The CDR3 covers 14 residues. The CDR3 DNA reads as TGTGCCAGCAGTTACCTCCGGGGGGACACTGAAGCTTTCTTT. It is translated as CASSYLRGDTEAFF.

This clone was observed a single time. V gene TRBV10-3 combines with J gene TRBJ2-7; D may be TRBD1 (6 bases). CDR3 size: 15 residues. Trimming took 6 bases from V and 2 from J, leaving 17 bases between them. Per the germline V gene, CDR1 is ENHRY and CDR2 is SYGVKD. The CDR3, as DNA: TGTGCCATCAGGGCTTGGGACACGGAGACCTACGAGCAGTACTTC. Protein: CAIRAWDTETYEQYF.